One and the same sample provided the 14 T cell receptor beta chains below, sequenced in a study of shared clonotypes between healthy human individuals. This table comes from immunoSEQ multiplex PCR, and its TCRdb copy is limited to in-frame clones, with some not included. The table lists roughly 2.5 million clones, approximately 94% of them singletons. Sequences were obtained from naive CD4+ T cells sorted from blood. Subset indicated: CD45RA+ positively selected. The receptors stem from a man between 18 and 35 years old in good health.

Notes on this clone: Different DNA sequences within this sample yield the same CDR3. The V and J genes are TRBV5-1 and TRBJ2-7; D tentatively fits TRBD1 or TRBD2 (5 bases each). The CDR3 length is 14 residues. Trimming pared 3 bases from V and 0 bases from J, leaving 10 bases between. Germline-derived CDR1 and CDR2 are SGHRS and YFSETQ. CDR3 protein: CASSSGRSSYEQYF. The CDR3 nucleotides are TGCGCCAGCAGCTCGGGACGTAGCTCCTACGAGCAGTACTTC.

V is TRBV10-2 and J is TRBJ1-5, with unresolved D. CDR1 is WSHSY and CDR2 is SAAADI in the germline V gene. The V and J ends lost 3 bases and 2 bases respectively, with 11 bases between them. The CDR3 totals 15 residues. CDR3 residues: CASSDEGFGNQPQHF. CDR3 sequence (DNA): TGCGCCAGCAGTGATGAAGGATTCGGCAATCAGCCCCAGCATTTT.

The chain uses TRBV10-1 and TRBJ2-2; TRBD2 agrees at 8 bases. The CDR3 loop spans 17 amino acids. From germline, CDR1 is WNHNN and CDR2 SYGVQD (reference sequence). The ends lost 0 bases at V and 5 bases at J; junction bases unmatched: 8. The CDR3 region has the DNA TGCGCCAGCAGTGAGTCGGCGAGCGGGAGTGGGACCGGGGAGCTGTTTTTT. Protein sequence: CASSESASGSGTGELFF.

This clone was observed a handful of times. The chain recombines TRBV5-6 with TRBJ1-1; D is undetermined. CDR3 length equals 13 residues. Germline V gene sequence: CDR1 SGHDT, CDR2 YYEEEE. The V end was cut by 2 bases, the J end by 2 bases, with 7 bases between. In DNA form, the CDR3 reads TGTGCCAGCAGCTTTTCGCTTAACACTGAAGCTTTCTTT. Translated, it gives CASSFSLNTEAFF.

The CDR3 bases are TGTGCCAGCAGCTTGGCCAGATCAAGCGGGGGGGCCTACGAGCAGTACTTC. Translation: CASSLARSSGGAYEQYF. V and J are TRBV5-4 and TRBJ2-7, with 10 bases matching TRBD2. The CDR3 loop spans 17 amino acids. With V trimmed by 0 bases and J by 2 bases, 8 bases remained unmatched. CDR1 and CDR2 from the germline V gene are SGHNT and YYREEE (reference sequence). The full variable domain, its missing parts supplied by reference TRBV5-4 and TRBJ2-7, is ETGVTQSPTHLIKTRGQQVTLRCSSQSGHNTVSWYQQALGQGPQFIFQYYREEENGRGNFPPRFSGLQFPNYSSELNVNALELDDSALYLCASSLARSSGGAYEQYFGPGTRLTVT.

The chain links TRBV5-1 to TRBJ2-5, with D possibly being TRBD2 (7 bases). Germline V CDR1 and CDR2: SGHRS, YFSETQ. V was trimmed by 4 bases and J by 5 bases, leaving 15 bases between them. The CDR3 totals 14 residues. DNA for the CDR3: TGCGCCAGCAGCGAAAGGACTAGGGGGGAGACCCAGTACTTC. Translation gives CASSERTRGETQYF.

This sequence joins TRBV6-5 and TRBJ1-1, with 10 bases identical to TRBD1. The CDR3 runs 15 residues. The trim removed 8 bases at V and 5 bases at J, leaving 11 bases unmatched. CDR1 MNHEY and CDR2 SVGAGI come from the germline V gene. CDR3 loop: CASGTTGGRTTEAFF. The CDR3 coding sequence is TGTGCCAGCGGAACGACAGGGGGCCGTACGACTGAAGCTTTCTTT.

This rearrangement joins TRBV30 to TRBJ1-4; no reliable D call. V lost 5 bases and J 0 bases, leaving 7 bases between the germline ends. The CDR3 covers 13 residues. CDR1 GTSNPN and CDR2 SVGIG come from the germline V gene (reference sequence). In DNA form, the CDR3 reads TGTGCCTGGCTGCCAGCAACTAATGAAAAACTGTTTTTT. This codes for CAWLPATNEKLFF.

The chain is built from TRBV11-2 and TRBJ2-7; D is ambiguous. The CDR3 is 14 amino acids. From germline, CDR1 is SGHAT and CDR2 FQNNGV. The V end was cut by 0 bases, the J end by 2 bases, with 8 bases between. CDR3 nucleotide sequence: TGTGCCAGCAGCTTAGATCCCAGGACCTACGAGCAGTACTTC. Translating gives CASSLDPRTYEQYF.

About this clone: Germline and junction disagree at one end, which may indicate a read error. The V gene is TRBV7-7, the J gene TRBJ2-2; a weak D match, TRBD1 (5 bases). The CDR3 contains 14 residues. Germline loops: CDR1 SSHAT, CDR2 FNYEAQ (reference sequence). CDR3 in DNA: TGTGCTAGCAGCTTAGAGGCAGGGTTCGGGGAGCTGTTTTTT. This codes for CASSLEAGFGELFF.

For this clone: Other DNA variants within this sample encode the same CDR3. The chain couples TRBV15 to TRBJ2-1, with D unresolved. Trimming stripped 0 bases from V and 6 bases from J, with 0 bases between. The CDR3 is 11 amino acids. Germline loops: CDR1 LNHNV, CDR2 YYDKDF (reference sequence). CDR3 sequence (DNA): TGTGCCACCAGCAGAGACAATGAGCAGTTCTTC. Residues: CATSRDNEQFF.

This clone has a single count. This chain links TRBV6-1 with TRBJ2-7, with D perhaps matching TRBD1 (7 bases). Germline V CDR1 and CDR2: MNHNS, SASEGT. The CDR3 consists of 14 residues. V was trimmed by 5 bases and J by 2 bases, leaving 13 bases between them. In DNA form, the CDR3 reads TGTGCCAGCAGTCCAGGGGGGCGAGCCTACGAGCAGTACTTC. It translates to CASSPGGRAYEQYF.

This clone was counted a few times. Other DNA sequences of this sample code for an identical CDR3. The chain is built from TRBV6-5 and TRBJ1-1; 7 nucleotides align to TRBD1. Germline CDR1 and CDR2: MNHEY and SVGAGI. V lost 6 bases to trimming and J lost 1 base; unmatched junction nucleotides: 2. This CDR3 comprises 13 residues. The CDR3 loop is CASRRQGNTEAFF. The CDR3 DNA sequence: TGTGCCAGCAGGCGACAGGGGAACACTGAAGCTTTCTTT.

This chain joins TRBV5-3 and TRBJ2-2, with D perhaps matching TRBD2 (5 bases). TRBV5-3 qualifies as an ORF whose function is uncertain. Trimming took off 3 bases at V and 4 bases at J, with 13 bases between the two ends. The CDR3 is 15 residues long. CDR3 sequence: CARSWLRGSTGELFF. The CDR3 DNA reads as TGTGCCAGAAGCTGGCTTAGAGGGTCCACCGGGGAGCTGTTTTTT.